The 25 T cell receptor beta chains below come from one sample, sequenced in a study of blood T cell repertoires in COVID-19. Method: immunoSEQ multiplex PCR; TCRdb's copy keeps in-frame clones and lacks some. This table holds some 670,000 clones, about 90% found once. Source material: peripheral blood. The receptors were gathered from a woman aged 18-29 years with acute or convalescent COVID-19.

The chain couples TRBV7-9 to TRBJ2-7; TRBD1 matches at 10 bases. Germline trimming cut 2 bases from V and 2 bases from J; bases unmatched to any gene: 3. The CDR3 covers 15 residues. Per the germline V gene, CDR1 is SEHNR and CDR2 is FQNEAQ (reference sequence). This chain's CDR3 is CASSLRDRGAYEQYF. CDR3 DNA sequence: TGTGCCAGCAGCTTAAGGGACAGGGGAGCCTACGAGCAGTACTTC.

The V call is TRBV5-4, the J call TRBJ1-2, with D hard to call. In germline, CDR1 is SGHNT, CDR2 YYREEE (reference sequence). Trimming took off 0 bases at V and 7 bases at J, with 22 bases between the two ends. CDR3 size: 17 residues. CDR3 nucleotides: TGTGCCAGCAGCTTGGCCAAACCCGGGGATCGGGCGGGTGGCTACACCTTC. Protein sequence: CASSLAKPGDRAGGYTF.

CDR3 in DNA: TGTGCCAGCAGCCCTGACAGGGCCGGGAGTGAAAAACTGTTTTTT. Protein product: CASSPDRAGSEKLFF. This chain connects TRBV7-9 to TRBJ1-4; 7 nucleotides line up with TRBD1. The germline gives CDR1 SEHNR, CDR2 FQNEAQ (reference sequence). The junction had 10 bases not matched to a gene; V was cut back by 5 bases and J by 7 bases. The length of the CDR3 is 15 residues.

The chain joins TRBV4-2 to TRBJ2-5; 9 bases line up with TRBD2. This CDR3 is built from 16 residues. Germline trimming cut 4 bases from V and 5 bases from J; bases unmatched to any gene: 11. Germline CDR1 LGHNA, CDR2 YNFKEQ. The CDR3, as DNA: TGTGCCAGCAGCCCGCAACTTGCGGGGGGGCAGGAGACCCAGTACTTC. Residues: CASSPQLAGGQETQYF.

The chain recombines TRBV30 with TRBJ2-2, with D perhaps matching TRBD1 (6 bases). Germline V CDR1 and CDR2: GTSNPN, SVGIG (reference sequence). V lost 3 bases and J 6 bases, leaving 11 bases between the germline ends. The CDR3 contains 13 residues. Here the CDR3 DNA reads TGTGCCTGGAGCCTAGAGGGGGCCGGGGAGCTGTTTTTT. Protein sequence: CAWSLEGAGELFF.

The chain couples TRBV30 to TRBJ1-4; D is possibly TRBD1 (6 bases). The germline V gene encodes CDR1 GTSNPN and CDR2 SVGIG (reference sequence). The V and J ends lost 6 bases and 0 bases respectively, with 11 bases between them. CDR3 length: 14 amino acids. CDR3 protein: CACAQGTTNEKLFF. The CDR3 coding sequence is TGTGCCTGTGCACAGGGAACAACTAATGAAAAACTGTTTTTT. The complete variable domain, with remaining parts taken from reference TRBV30 and TRBJ1-4, reads SQTIHQWPATLVQPVGSPLSLECTVEGTSNPNLYWYRQAAGRGLQLLFYSVGIGQISSEVPQNLSASRPQDRQFILSSKKLLLSDSGFYLCACAQGTTNEKLFFGSGTQLSVL.

The table lists this clone with a few counts. This sequence joins TRBV29-1 and TRBJ1-1, with D uncertain. The length of the CDR3 is 12 residues. The germline V and J ends were trimmed by 1 base and 1 base, with 4 bases remaining between them. The germline V gene encodes CDR1 SQVTM and CDR2 ANQGSEA. For the CDR3, the DNA is TGCAGCGTTGAAGCGGGGAACACTGAAGCTTTCTTT. It specifies CSVEAGNTEAFF.

Only one count was recorded for this clone. The V gene is TRBV13, the J gene TRBJ2-7, with 7 bases matching TRBD1. Germline V gene data show CDR1 as PRHDT and CDR2 as FYEKMQ (reference sequence). After removal of 8 bases from V and 5 bases from J, the junction contained 12 bases not matched to a gene. CDR3 length: 14 residues. The DNA of the CDR3 is TGTGCCAGCGGCCAAGACAGGGTCCGGGACGAGCAGTACTTC. This gives the protein CASGQDRVRDEQYF.

The chain uses TRBV19 and TRBJ2-2; 8 nucleotides agree with TRBD1. Losses at the gene ends were 1 base for V and 3 bases for J; bases not matched to a gene: 7. There are 17 residues in the CDR3. Germline assignment: CDR1 LNHDA and CDR2 SQIVND (reference sequence). The CDR3 region has the DNA TGTGCCAGTAGTATAGGGACAGGGCGTAGTCACACCGGGGAGCTGTTTTTT. Translation: CASSIGTGRSHTGELFF.

The rearrangement joins TRBV25-1 to TRBJ2-7, with 8 bases lining up with TRBD1. Germline assignment: CDR1 MGHDK and CDR2 SYGVNS. V shed 5 bases and J 1 base; nucleotides not matched to a gene: 16. The CDR3 runs to 18 residues. CDR3 DNA: TGTGCCAGCAGTTATCGGGACAGGACGACCTTCATTTCCTACGAGCAGTACTTC. The encoded protein is CASSYRDRTTFISYEQYF.

The chain carries TRBV2 and TRBJ1-3; unclear D gene. This CDR3 spans 12 amino acids. V was pared by 4 bases and J by 7 bases, with 8 bases between. The V gene's germline CDR1 is SNHLY and CDR2 FYNNEI. The CDR3 DNA reads TGTGCCAGCAGTGCGTCTTCGAACACCATATATTTT. Translation gives CASSASSNTIYF.

This CDR3 is CASSLGQNQPQHF. CDR3 in DNA: TGTGCCAGCAGCTTGGGGCAGAATCAGCCCCAGCATTTT. The gene calls are TRBV5-6 and TRBJ1-5, with D unresolved. Trimming left V 0 bases short and J 4 bases short, with 5 bases between. Looked up from germline, CDR1 is SGHDT and CDR2 is YYEEEE. This CDR3 has 13 residues.

The rearrangement joins TRBV19 to TRBJ2-3; TRBD2 matches at 8 bases. Trimming removed 5 bases from V and 4 bases from J; junction bases left unmatched: 8. CDR1 LNHDA and CDR2 SQIVND come from the germline V gene (reference sequence). The CDR3 extends over 15 amino acids. Here the CDR3 reads CASSALAGAPDTQYF. The CDR3, as DNA: TGTGCCAGTAGTGCCCTAGCGGGTGCGCCAGATACGCAGTATTTT.

The chain has TRBV30 and TRBJ1-2, with 9 bases matching TRBD1. Germline V gene sequence: CDR1 GTSNPN, CDR2 SVGIG (reference sequence). Trimming at V came to 3 bases and at J to 4 bases, leaving 6 bases not matched to a gene. CDR3 length: 14 residues. For the CDR3, the DNA is TGTGCCTGGAGCCCCCAGGACAGGGGCTATGGCTACACCTTC. The encoded protein is CAWSPQDRGYGYTF.

This clone was seen only once. The V gene is TRBV6-6, the J gene TRBJ1-1, with TRBD1 matching over 8 bases. The CDR3 is made up of 14 amino acids. Looked up from germline, CDR1 is MNHNY and CDR2 is SVGAGI (reference sequence). The V gene end was trimmed by 4 bases and the J gene end by 7 bases; junction bases not matched to a gene: 8. CDR3 sequence: CASSSPDRVIEAFF. The CDR3 DNA reads as TGTGCCAGCAGTTCACCGGACAGGGTAATTGAAGCTTTCTTT.

The chain joins TRBV12-5 to TRBJ2-5, with TRBD1 identical over 7 bases. Trimming took 5 bases from V and 4 from J; bases not matched to a gene: 4. CDR3 length equals 13 residues. The V gene's germline CDR1 is LGHNT and CDR2 FRNRAP. CDR3 sequence: CASGRTGLETQYF. The CDR3 DNA follows: TGTGCTAGTGGTCGGACAGGTTTAGAGACCCAGTACTTC.

This clone was counted a single time. The chain employs TRBV18 and TRBJ2-7; D call uncertain. CDR3 length equals 13 residues. V was pared by 3 bases and J by 7 bases, with 13 bases between. Germline CDR1 and CDR2: KGHSH and LQKENI. CDR3: CASSPHRGREQYF. In DNA form, the CDR3 reads TGTGCCAGCTCACCCCACCGAGGAAGGGAGCAGTACTTC.

In this sample, this clone turned up once. The chain couples TRBV30 to TRBJ1-1; weak D call: TRBD1 (5 bases). V lost 4 bases and J 5 bases, leaving 17 bases between the germline ends. This CDR3 region has 14 residues. Germline CDR1 GTSNPN, CDR2 SVGIG (reference sequence). The CDR3 DNA reads as TGTGCCTGGAACCTCCAGGCTCGGGGGACTGAAGCTTTCTTT. Translated: CAWNLQARGTEAFF.

About this clone: Other DNA sequences in the same sample also yield this CDR3. This chain connects TRBV5-1 to TRBJ2-5; 8 bases fit TRBD1. With 1 base clipped from V and 2 bases from J, the junction kept 4 bases outside the gene matches. The CDR3 has 15 amino acids. Looked up from germline, CDR1 is SGHRS and CDR2 is YFSETQ. CDR3 sequence (DNA): TGCGCCAGCAGCTTGTCAGGGGGCTCTCAAGAGACCCAGTACTTC. Translation gives CASSLSGGSQETQYF.

The chain links TRBV7-2 to TRBJ1-2; D call uncertain. The CDR3 covers 13 residues. V shed 0 bases and J shed 4 bases, with 6 bases lying between them. CDR1 and CDR2 from the germline V gene are SGHTA and FQGNSA. For the CDR3, the DNA is TGTGCCAGCAGCTTAGCATCGGTCTATGGCTACACCTTC. It is translated as CASSLASVYGYTF.

The chain links TRBV27 to TRBJ1-1, with D maybe TRBD1 (5 bases). V shed 0 bases and J shed 1 base, with 6 bases lying between them. Germline V CDR1 and CDR2: MNHEY, SMNVEV (reference sequence). CDR3 size: 14 residues. The CDR3 DNA reads as TGTGCCAGCAGTTTATCCGGACAGAACACTGAAGCTTTCTTT. Protein product: CASSLSGQNTEAFF.

The chain recombines TRBV20-1 with TRBJ2-1; the D is unclear. V lost 3 bases and J 3 bases, leaving 3 bases between the germline ends. Germline V gives CDR1 DFQATT, CDR2 SNEGSKA (reference sequence). This CDR3 comprises 11 residues. The CDR3 coding sequence is TGCAGTGCTAGTCACTACAATGAGCAGTTCTTC. It codes for CSASHYNEQFF.

This clone appeared a few times. The V gene is TRBV27, the J gene TRBJ1-3; possible D gene TRBD1, 6 bases. The ends were cut back, 3 bases at V and 0 bases at J, with 27 bases in the middle. This CDR3 is 21 amino acids long. The germline V gene encodes CDR1 MNHEY and CDR2 SMNVEV (reference sequence). The CDR3 is CASSFRAQSTGLGFSGNTIYF. The CDR3, as DNA: TGTGCCAGCAGTTTCCGCGCTCAATCGACAGGTCTAGGGTTCTCTGGAAACACCATATATTTT.

The rearrangement uses TRBV18 and TRBJ2-2, with D tentatively TRBD2 (7 bases). The V and J ends lost 5 bases and 6 bases respectively, with 19 bases between them. The CDR3 has 16 amino acids. Germline CDR1 and CDR2: KGHSH and LQKENI. The CDR3 DNA is TGTGCCAGCTCAGGTGCGGGGGCGCAAGGCTCCGGGGAGCTGTTTTTT. Encoded protein: CASSGAGAQGSGELFF.

This chain links TRBV18 with TRBJ2-5, with 8 bases identical to TRBD2. CDR1 and CDR2 from the germline V gene are KGHSH and LQKENI. V was clipped by 2 bases and J by 2 bases; unmatched bases: 4. The CDR3 covers 15 residues. The CDR3 bases are TGTGCCAGCTCACCATCGCGGGGGGCACAAGAGACCCAGTACTTC. Its protein is CASSPSRGAQETQYF. The variable domain in full, with the rest retrieved from reference TRBV18 and TRBJ2-5, is NAGVMQNPRHLVRRRGQEARLRCSPMKGHSHVYWYRQLPEEGLKFMVYLQKENIIDESGMPKERFSAEFPKEGPSILRIQQVVRGDSAAYFCASSPSRGAQETQYFGPGTRLLVL.